The rows below give T cell receptor beta chains drawn from one sample of a study of blood T cell repertoires in COVID-19. Assay used: immunoSEQ multiplex PCR; TCRdb lists only in-frame clones, some missing. The sample consists of about 210,000 clones, around nine tenths of them appearing once. Source material: peripheral blood. All receptors derive from a man aged 35 to 55 with acute or convalescent COVID-19. Each CDR3 is given with its conserved first and last residue. Each record gives: J gene, V gene, CDR3 protein.

j_gene: TRBJ2-2
v_gene: TRBV4-1
CDR3aa: CASSQASGGAIGELFF

j_gene: TRBJ1-1
v_gene: TRBV19
CDR3aa: CASSFMANTEAFF

j_gene: TRBJ1-6
v_gene: TRBV2
CDR3aa: CASSGQGSSYNSPLHF

j_gene: TRBJ1-5
v_gene: TRBV28
CDR3aa: CASSPETGVDQPQHF

j_gene: TRBJ1-2
v_gene: TRBV6-6
CDR3aa: CASSYRTGGEYGYTF

j_gene: TRBJ1-1
v_gene: TRBV19
CDR3aa: CASSIQGSNTEAFF

j_gene: TRBJ2-5
v_gene: TRBV27
CDR3aa: CASSWTGGPFETQYF

j_gene: TRBJ1-6
v_gene: TRBV5-4
CDR3aa: CASSLLSGGSPLHF

j_gene: TRBJ2-7
v_gene: TRBV11-2
CDR3aa: CASSKTRGLTYEQYF

j_gene: TRBJ2-7
v_gene: TRBV6-5
CDR3aa: CASSVSGAYEQYF

j_gene: TRBJ1-1
v_gene: TRBV5-5
CDR3aa: CASSWDRGPGTEAFF

j_gene: TRBJ1-5
v_gene: TRBV19
CDR3aa: CASSINTRSNQPQHF

j_gene: TRBJ2-7
v_gene: TRBV7-8
CDR3aa: CASSLEGQGMYEQYF

j_gene: TRBJ2-2
v_gene: TRBV5-1
CDR3aa: CASSSQGGAGELFF

j_gene: TRBJ2-5
v_gene: TRBV14
CDR3aa: CASSPRARETQYF

j_gene: TRBJ1-2
v_gene: TRBV4-1
CDR3aa: CASSQDSYYGYTF

j_gene: TRBJ1-4
v_gene: TRBV12-2
CDR3aa: CASRIEGPQLFF

j_gene: TRBJ1-3
v_gene: TRBV24-1
CDR3aa: CATSLLARGLDGNTIYF

j_gene: TRBJ2-2
v_gene: TRBV6-1
CDR3aa: CASSDPGWSGGIKTGELFF

j_gene: TRBJ1-2
v_gene: TRBV7-9
CDR3aa: CASSLGAGQRGYTF

j_gene: TRBJ2-5
v_gene: TRBV18
CDR3aa: CASSPSQGVQETQYF

j_gene: TRBJ1-2
v_gene: TRBV5-1
CDR3aa: CASSSGDSNVYGYTF

j_gene: TRBJ2-5
v_gene: TRBV21-1
CDR3aa: CASSKASPGTSGRVGETQYF

j_gene: TRBJ2-1
v_gene: TRBV2
CDR3aa: CASSEVGGAYNEQFF

j_gene: TRBJ1-3
v_gene: TRBV30
CDR3aa: CAWSVGEAGNTIYF

j_gene: TRBJ2-5
v_gene: TRBV3-1/TRBV3-2
CDR3aa: CASSGTSRETQYF

j_gene: TRBJ1-3
v_gene: TRBV19
CDR3aa: CASKIQAYSGNTIYF

j_gene: TRBJ2-1
v_gene: TRBV7-6
CDR3aa: CASSLERGTGRHEQFF

j_gene: TRBJ2-7
v_gene: TRBV7-8
CDR3aa: CASSLPVSYEQYF

j_gene: TRBJ2-2
v_gene: TRBV7-3
CDR3aa: CASSVLRQGAAGELFF

j_gene: TRBJ1-2
v_gene: TRBV3-1/TRBV3-2
CDR3aa: CASSRTDREDGYTF

j_gene: TRBJ1-5
v_gene: TRBV30
CDR3aa: CAWRAQTGFEPQHF

j_gene: TRBJ2-7
v_gene: TRBV5-4
CDR3aa: CASSLAANVYEQYF

j_gene: TRBJ1-2
v_gene: TRBV9
CDR3aa: CASSAATGFYGYTF

j_gene: TRBJ2-5
v_gene: TRBV2
CDR3aa: CASGLGGPQYF

j_gene: TRBJ2-3
v_gene: TRBV23-1
CDR3aa: CASSLWTSNSTDTQYF

j_gene: TRBJ2-1
v_gene: TRBV29-1
CDR3aa: CSVEPNRQGPGQFF

j_gene: TRBJ2-1
v_gene: TRBV28
CDR3aa: CASSFGGSSYNEQFF

j_gene: TRBJ1-1
v_gene: TRBV5-1
CDR3aa: CASSWLTGGDDTEAFF

j_gene: TRBJ2-7
v_gene: TRBV27
CDR3aa: CASSLKAGSVYEQYF

j_gene: TRBJ2-5
v_gene: TRBV19
CDR3aa: CASSIYPRQGAETQYF